This TCR beta chain was captured by sequencing in a study of human T cells and chemical hapten exposure (dated by TCRdb to the early 2020s). Concerning the study at large: For sensitization, 2% DPC in acetone was applied to an approximately 2 cm by approximately 2 cm area of upper inner arm skin. Weekly therapeutic DPC doses were additionally applied to the scalp of patients throughout the roughly 24-week study period. Patch testing was done on the upper back using Finn chambers containing 0.01% DPC, and results were scored after 6 days according to International Contact Dermatitis Research Group standards. The patient cohort, mostly female, included alopecia areata with under or over 50% scalp involvement, alopecia totalis and alopecia universalis. Libraries were pooled for sequencing, and per-sample TCR yields varied mainly because of small differences in library volumes within the pool. In alopecia patients, the study followed how the peripheral blood TCR repertoire changed in vivo over primary and secondary sensitization to diphenylcyclopropenone (DPC), a hapten. Patient blood was sampled pre-sensitization (week 0) and at 2, 6 and about 24 weeks after DPC sensitization. Blood for TCR sequencing was provided by twenty-nine alopecia patients at one to four time points (pre-sensitization, 2, 6 and 24 weeks). On the study overall, not on this receptor specifically: Repeated subsampling changed both the strength of the expansion versus patch-test correlation and the threshold at which that correlation became significant. Compared with pre-sensitization or healthy control sets, expanded TCRs formed significantly more large CDR3 similarity clusters, which is consistent with antigen-driven responses. All patients had alopecia, a presumed autoimmune disease, so their immune response might differ from that of healthy individuals. The number of PT1 expanded TCRs positively correlated with patch test score, significant at thresholds 8, 16 and 32 but not 4. No change with DPC sensitization was found in the number of TCRs above 1 in 1000 frequency, and no evidence of global repertoire structure alterations was found.

The sample's time point label, in plain terms: pre-sensitization, week 0. According to the study, the label for this sample's treatment or condition signals: therapeutic diphenylcyclopropenone sensitization with weekly scalp DPC. At every patch-test visit, the blood draw took place before the patch test was put on. To be eligible, patients had to be aged 18 to 70, diagnosed with alopecia and judged suitable for DPC therapy, while pregnant patients were excluded. Unfractionated whole blood was collected in Tempus Blood RNA tubes, and total RNA was extracted from that blood. The CDR3 has 12 amino acids, counting the end cysteine and phenylalanine. CDR3 DNA only is kept here, 36 bases in frame from base 1. Trimming costs V 6 bases and J 0 bases, and their ends lie 5 bases apart. CDR1 is given as MNHEY and CDR2 as SVGEGT, both from the germline V gene. This clonotype was observed at least ten times. No antigen is known for it. Base qualities are not recorded, but no much larger clone differs from it by a single base.

The library came from RACE. TCRdb lists the instrument as NextSeq 500. During library preparation, unique molecular identifiers were attached to individual cDNA molecules so that TCRs could be counted quantitatively and reproducibly. For every blood RNA sample, sequencing covered both the TCR alpha and TCR beta chains. Regarding the original processing steps: Samples had a median of approximately 96,000 TCRs, with a range from about 23,224 to 700,000. The Decombinator software suite was used to annotate the V, J and CDR3 of the TCR reads. For PS versus PT1 abundance plots, all samples were subsampled to the same number of TCRs (28,000). TCRs were defined as expanded if absent before sensitization and observed at least eight times at the 2-week time point. TCRdb reran the public reads through fastp at Q25 and MiXCR, keeping productive beta chains. Rows with one shared CDR3 protein collapse into an entry with the most common genes and DNA. For this entry, the V and J calls and clone size follow TCRdb and not the study's own pipeline. This sample has 300,000 to 450,000 distinct CDR3 sequences in its table, and approximately 5% of those were observed once. Approximately 2.4% of the sample belongs to the ten largest clones.

The receptor's source is a woman between 45 and 65 years old with alopecia areata. Some clones in this sample may be carry-over from other donors' samples. The V gene is TRBV6-2 or TRBV6-3 and the J gene is TRBJ1-2; the D segment cannot be called with confidence. The sample consisted of whole blood, taken in connection with sensitization to the hapten diphenylcyclopropenone (DPC). The DNA is TGTGCCAGCAGCAGAGCTAACTATGGCTACACCTTC. Translation gives CASSRANYGYTF.